Listed below are T cell receptor beta chains from one sample, sequenced in a study of T cell repertoires in cytomegalovirus infection. Via MiXCR, TCRdb re-called the reads, giving one row per CDR3 protein. The sample consists of around 750,000 distinct CDR3 sequences, approximately 30% of them appearing once. No cognate antigen is known for these TCRs. The source material was cultured CD8+ T cells from PBMCs, sampled from culture after CMV antigen stimulation. These receptors came from a human donor in good health (CMV status not recorded). Some clones in this sample may be carry-over from other donors' samples. The CDR3 runs from the conserved cysteine through the conserved F or W. Clone sizes are given selectively: once, few, many, or a class where the clone is expanded.

cdr3_aa: CASSRLVGGGTDTQYF
clone_size: NA
v_call: TRBV5-4

cdr3_aa: CASSLPPQGHPSTDTQYF
clone_size: NA
v_call: TRBV28

cdr3_aa: CASSVEDPQAGNIQYF
clone_size: NA
v_call: TRBV5-1

cdr3_aa: CASSQTGKSAFYGYTF
clone_size: NA
v_call: TRBV7-3

cdr3_aa: CAGSTHGLSFYNSPLHF
clone_size: NA
v_call: TRBV28

cdr3_aa: CASSPVPGRWIPEAFF
clone_size: NA
v_call: TRBV7-2

cdr3_aa: CASIGWGLGYF
clone_size: few
v_call: TRBV6-1

cdr3_aa: CASSHPTGTSQFF
clone_size: NA
v_call: TRBV28

cdr3_aa: CASSSSGYTDTQYF
clone_size: NA
v_call: TRBV7-2

cdr3_aa: CASSQEIPPAATAYTF
clone_size: NA
v_call: TRBV4-2

cdr3_aa: CAAYRGLVLLGDTQYF
clone_size: many
v_call: TRBV7-2

cdr3_aa: CASSYSHRSSYEQYF
clone_size: NA
v_call: TRBV6-2/TRBV6-3

cdr3_aa: CASSPEGSPLVRTF
clone_size: NA
v_call: TRBV6-2/TRBV6-3

cdr3_aa: CASSYEARQRPGANVLTF
clone_size: NA
v_call: TRBV6-5

cdr3_aa: CASSLFTGGNSDTQYF
clone_size: few
v_call: TRBV7-8

cdr3_aa: CASSFQDRGSRTEAFF
clone_size: NA
v_call: TRBV27

cdr3_aa: CASSPASGGEGDTQYF
clone_size: many
v_call: TRBV7-2

cdr3_aa: CASSFGIDYGYTF
clone_size: NA
v_call: TRBV27

cdr3_aa: CASSYPLMGLDGETQYF
clone_size: NA
v_call: TRBV6-2/TRBV6-3

cdr3_aa: CAISEEGAGANVLTF
clone_size: NA
v_call: TRBV10-3

cdr3_aa: CASSPRTARPGEQYF
clone_size: NA
v_call: TRBV9

cdr3_aa: CASSSSTGQYGYTF
clone_size: few
v_call: TRBV27

cdr3_aa: CASSNHATILWDQPQHF
clone_size: NA
v_call: TRBV12-3/TRBV12-4

cdr3_aa: CASSLAHRDTNKNIQYF
clone_size: many
v_call: TRBV7-9

cdr3_aa: CASDPGQGSQPQHF
clone_size: few
v_call: TRBV2

cdr3_aa: CASSLDPGAWSLEQFF
clone_size: NA
v_call: TRBV5-1

cdr3_aa: CASSLRTSGGTAGAQYF
clone_size: few
v_call: TRBV7-6

cdr3_aa: CATGLDVGDTQYF
clone_size: NA
v_call: TRBV5-4

cdr3_aa: CAISDILSSSF
clone_size: few
v_call: TRBV10-3

cdr3_aa: CASSRRTSEETQYF
clone_size: few
v_call: TRBV7-9

cdr3_aa: CASSLDRDREYTIYF
clone_size: few
v_call: TRBV7-6

cdr3_aa: CASSSGQNYNEQFF
clone_size: few
v_call: TRBV27

cdr3_aa: CASSGSFF
clone_size: NA
v_call: TRBV6-1

cdr3_aa: CASSLSPAPGKNIQYF
clone_size: few
v_call: TRBV27

cdr3_aa: CASPMTGAYQKLETQYF
clone_size: NA
v_call: TRBV6-7

cdr3_aa: CASSRLAGGVDTQYF
clone_size: few
v_call: TRBV6-5

cdr3_aa: CASSQSSLGTDTQYF
clone_size: NA
v_call: TRBV4-1

cdr3_aa: CSVVGQYEKLFF
clone_size: NA
v_call: TRBV29-1

cdr3_aa: CASSYSAGSGGELFF
clone_size: NA
v_call: TRBV6-5

cdr3_aa: CASSSDSTGTKYF
clone_size: few
v_call: TRBV7-6

cdr3_aa: CASSEGLQTGIVGYGYTF
clone_size: once
v_call: TRBV9

cdr3_aa: CASSHRGGGADTQYF
clone_size: NA
v_call: TRBV7-6

cdr3_aa: CASSLVQTTGELFF
clone_size: many
v_call: TRBV7-9

cdr3_aa: CATSLSAGELFF
clone_size: NA
v_call: TRBV24-1

cdr3_aa: CASTPVEDSLNTGAFF
clone_size: NA
v_call: TRBV6-2/TRBV6-3

cdr3_aa: CASSLGPRGATEAFF
clone_size: NA
v_call: TRBV5-6

cdr3_aa: CASRPWTGATEKLFF
clone_size: NA
v_call: TRBV28

cdr3_aa: CASSTRLGGYPNTGELFF
clone_size: NA
v_call: TRBV19

cdr3_aa: CASSSVWEYYGYTF
clone_size: few
v_call: TRBV6-1

cdr3_aa: CSARHPRTSGMFWHNEQFF
clone_size: few
v_call: TRBV20-1

cdr3_aa: CASSQWQGGAERGYTF
clone_size: many
v_call: TRBV4-1

cdr3_aa: CASLTGAGGYTF
clone_size: NA
v_call: TRBV2

cdr3_aa: CASSLEPRMAAFF
clone_size: many
v_call: TRBV7-2

cdr3_aa: CASSEVGGRGQETQYF
clone_size: few
v_call: TRBV6-1